This T cell receptor beta chain comes out of a study of control samples from healthy donors and cancer patients. The count of this clone is one. V lost 2 bases to trimming and J lost 4 bases, with 6 bases between them. There are 13 residues in the CDR3. Germline V gene lookup returns CDR1 MNHEY and CDR2 SVGAGI. Libraries were prepared by immunoSEQ multiplex PCR; TCRdb keeps only in-frame clonotypes and omits some of them. The repertoire holds about 130,000 clones, with about 94% as singletons. V is TRBV6-5 and J is TRBJ1-5, with D perhaps matching TRBD1 (6 bases). Sequencing was performed on PBMCs. This TCR was sampled from a man in his fifties or sixties with colorectal cancer. CDR3 nucleotide sequence: TGTGCCAGCAGTTACGGACAGAATCAGCCCCAGCATTTT. Amino acid sequence: CASSYGQNQPQHF.